This TCR beta chain is from a study of blood T cell repertoires in COVID-19. For the study at large: Acute and convalescent COVID-19 samples came from the United States, Italy and Spain. PBMCs, B-cell-depleted T cells, or T cells provided the cDNA or gDNA that made up the material.

Original handling: Reference gene primer amplification in the assay estimated nucleated cell counts. Assay used: immunoSEQ multiplex PCR; TCRdb lists only in-frame clones, some missing. V, J and clone size were drawn from that table, and D and trimming were deduced from the DNA. The sample lists about 90,000 clones; around four fifths were seen once. The CDR3 is made up of 14 amino acids. Germline CDR1 SQVTM, CDR2 ANQGSEA. V was shortened by 4 bases and J by 5 bases, with 15 bases between the two germline ends. The rearrangement joins TRBV29-1 to TRBJ2-1; D uncertain. The TCR sequence derives from a woman in her seventies with active or convalescent COVID-19. The sample comprised peripheral blood. The CDR3 here is CSVVQAVDNNEQFF. The CDR3 nucleotides read TGCAGCGTTGTCCAGGCTGTGGATAACAATGAGCAGTTCTTC.